Each of the 16 T cell receptor beta chains below was sequenced from the same sample in a study of identical twins. TCRdb processed the 5' RACE reads anew with MiXCR; each CDR3 protein has one entry. The sample records approximately 300,000 distinct CDR3 sequences, 8.5% to 9.5% being singletons. This same sample was also part of a study on yellow fever vaccine responses in identical twins.

Sequencing input: CD8+ T cells sorted from blood. The receptors here all came from a woman between 18 and 29 years old in good health.

This clonotype was picked up a small number of times. V is TRBV29-1 and J is TRBJ2-3; D gene uncertain. Per germline, CDR1 SQVTM and CDR2 ANQGSEA. The CDR3 contains 13 residues. V was clipped by 6 bases and J by 2 bases, with 12 bases between them. The CDR3 bases are TGCAGCGTCCAGGTGCCCCCCACAGATACGCAGTATTTT. This codes for CSVQVPPTDTQYF.

This clonotype was detected a few times. This sequence joins TRBV9 and TRBJ2-1; TRBD2 matches at 12 bases. The CDR3 loop spans 16 amino acids. Germline CDR1 SGDLS, CDR2 YYNGEE. Trimming at V came to 6 bases and at J to 6 bases, leaving 10 bases not matched to a gene. CDR3 sequence: CASTLAGGVLGNEQFF. CDR3 DNA: TGTGCCAGCACCCTAGCGGGGGGGGTTCTGGGCAATGAGCAGTTCTTC.

The sample holds many counts of this clonotype. V usage is TRBV9 and J usage is TRBJ2-3; 12 nucleotides line up with TRBD2. The germline V gene encodes CDR1 SGDLS and CDR2 YYNGEE. With 3 bases clipped from V and 4 bases from J, the junction kept 6 bases outside the gene matches. The CDR3 consists of 16 residues. CDR3 amino acids: CASSGGLAGFSDTQYF. The CDR3 nucleotides are TGTGCCAGCAGCGGAGGACTAGCGGGATTTTCAGATACGCAGTATTTT.

This clonotype was observed a few times. The CDR3 region is CASSLVAAGEAFF. The DNA for the CDR3 is TGTGCCAGCAGCTTGGTAGCGGCAGGGGAAGCTTTCTTT. The chain has TRBV5-6 and TRBJ1-1; D is possibly TRBD1 (5 bases). The V gene's germline CDR1 is SGHDT and CDR2 YYEEEE. This CDR3 is built from 13 residues. Trimming removed 0 bases from V and 8 bases from J, with 11 bases in between. The variable domain in full, completed from reference TRBV5-6 and TRBJ1-1, reads DAGVTQSPTHLIKTRGQQVTLRCSPKSGHDTVSWYQQALGQGPQFIFQYYEEEERQRGNFPDRFSGHQFPNYSSELNVNALLLGDSALYLCASSLVAAGEAFFGQGTRLTVV.

J is TRBJ2-7 and V is TRBV7-9; the match to TRBD2 covers 7 bases. Germline CDR1 reads SEHNR; CDR2 reads FQNEAQ (reference sequence). The CDR3 extends over 16 amino acids. The J segment lost 6 bases and the V segment lost 1 base, leaving 12 bases of the junction unmatched. The CDR3: CASSLGSEGRGIEQYF. Here the CDR3 DNA reads TGTGCCAGCAGCTTAGGCTCGGAGGGGAGGGGAATCGAGCAGTACTTC. The complete variable domain, with remaining parts taken from reference TRBV7-9 and TRBJ2-7, reads DTGVSQNPRHKITKRGQNVTFRCDPISEHNRLYWYRQTLGQGPEFLTYFQNEAQLEKSRLLSDRFSAERPKGSFSTLEIQRTEQGDSAMYLCASSLGSEGRGIEQYFGPGTRLTVT.

V is TRBV4-2 and J is TRBJ1-3; D is unclear. V shed 3 bases and J shed 0 bases, with 9 bases lying between them. Germline V gene data show CDR1 as LGHNA and CDR2 as YNFKEQ. CDR3 length: 15 residues. Here the CDR3 reads CASSQRPGSGNTIYF. CDR3 coding DNA: TGTGCCAGCAGCCAGAGGCCAGGCTCTGGAAACACCATATATTTT.

A few counts support this clonotype. The chain links TRBV18 to TRBJ2-3; D is perhaps TRBD2 (6 bases). Trimming pared 6 bases from V and 2 bases from J, leaving 9 bases between. Germline V CDR1 and CDR2: KGHSH, LQKENI. CDR3 size: 13 residues. As DNA, the CDR3 is TGTGCCAGCTCGGGCGGGACCACAGATACGCAGTATTTT. This codes for CASSGGTTDTQYF.

This clonotype was counted only a few times. V is TRBV20-1 and J is TRBJ2-7; TRBD2 matches 10 bases. Trimming cost V 6 bases and J 4 bases; bases outside gene matches: 15. CDR3 length: 16 residues. Germline V gives CDR1 DFQATT, CDR2 SNEGSKA (reference sequence). The CDR3 region has the DNA TGCAGTGCAAGCGGCGGGCTAGCGGGAGATTGGTACGAGCAGTACTTC. It yields the protein CSASGGLAGDWYEQYF.

This clonotype was detected only a few times. CDR3 bases: TGCGCCAGCAGGCACCCAGCCGGGTTAAGCCACGAGCAGTACTTC. Its protein product is CASRHPAGLSHEQYF. V is TRBV10-2 and J is TRBJ2-7; D uncertain. Trimming removed 6 bases from V and 5 bases from J, with 20 bases in between. Germline V gives CDR1 WSHSY, CDR2 SAAADI. The CDR3 loop spans 15 amino acids.

The chain links TRBV20-1 to TRBJ2-7; perhaps TRBD2 as D (5 bases). The ends were cut back, 6 bases at V and 3 bases at J, with 15 bases in the middle. Germline V gene data show CDR1 as DFQATT and CDR2 as SNEGSKA (reference sequence). The CDR3 is made up of 13 amino acids. As DNA, the CDR3 is TGCAGTGCGCGAGGTAGCGCGAGCTACGAGCAGTACTTC. Protein: CSARGSASYEQYF.

This clonotype was picked up many times. The rearrangement uses TRBV5-1 and TRBJ2-1, with a possible D match to TRBD2 (6 bases). The length of the CDR3 is 16 residues. V was cut by 1 base and J by 0 bases, with 11 bases left in between. Germline loops: CDR1 SGHRS, CDR2 YFSETQ. Here the CDR3 reads CASSLINGSSYNEQFF. The CDR3 DNA follows: TGCGCCAGCAGCTTGATTAACGGGAGCTCCTACAATGAGCAGTTCTTC.

This clonotype was counted between two and nine times. The gene calls are TRBV6-1 and TRBJ2-7; D perhaps matches TRBD2 (5 bases). Deletions cut 6 bases from V and 4 bases from J, with 19 bases between. The CDR3 totals 15 residues. Germline V gives CDR1 MNHNS, CDR2 SASEGT. The DNA for the CDR3 is TGTGCCAGCAGGAACTCATTTACTAGAACTTACGAGCAGTACTTC. Translation gives CASRNSFTRTYEQYF.

This clonotype was seen a handful of times. The chain employs TRBV5-4 and TRBJ2-7, with D uncertain. CDR1 and CDR2 (germline): SGHNT, YYREEE (reference sequence). Trimming removed 4 bases at V and 2 bases at J, with 13 bases between. CDR3 length: 14 residues. The CDR3 nucleotides read TGTGCCAGCAGCCCCTACGGTTTGGCCTACGAGCAGTACTTC. This translates into CASSPYGLAYEQYF.

This chain links TRBV3-1 with TRBJ2-7; D is uncertain. The CDR3 is 15 amino acids. V lost 0 bases to trimming and J lost 7 bases, with 16 bases between them. Germline lookup yields CDR1 LGHDT and CDR2 YNNKEL (reference sequence). CDR3 coding DNA: TGTGCCAGCAGCCAAGAAGAAATCACCATCGGGGAGCAGTACTTC. Encoded protein: CASSQEEITIGEQYF.

This clonotype was seen only a few times. V gene TRBV29-1 combines with J gene TRBJ2-7; D possibly corresponds to TRBD1 (5 bases). Germline V lookup: CDR1 SQVTM, CDR2 ANQGSEA. V was clipped by 6 bases and J by 0 bases, with 15 bases between them. The CDR3 is made up of 14 amino acids. The CDR3 region is CSVSGLKSSYEQYF. CDR3 nucleotides: TGCAGCGTATCAGGGCTTAAGAGCTCCTACGAGCAGTACTTC.

This clonotype was found many times. Here the CDR3 reads CASSQDWPGDYYNEQFF. The CDR3 bases are TGCGCCAGCAGCCAAGATTGGCCAGGGGACTACTACAATGAGCAGTTCTTC. This rearrangement joins TRBV4-3 to TRBJ2-1; D might be TRBD2 (7 bases). Germline CDR1 and CDR2: LGHNA and YSLEER. This CDR3 is built from 17 residues. V was trimmed by 0 bases and J by 3 bases, leaving 15 bases between them.